This entry lists 15 T cell receptor beta chains sequenced from one sample in a study of T cell repertoires in cytomegalovirus infection. No antigen has been identified for these receptors. TCRdb reprocessed the reads with MiXCR, giving one entry per CDR3 protein. This table holds 700,000 to 950,000 distinct CDR3 sequences, roughly 33% found once. This specimen consisted of cultured CD8+ T cells from PBMCs, obtained from culture after CMV antigen stimulation. The receptor source for this set is a human donor in good health (CMV status not recorded). Some clones in this sample may be carry-over from other donors' samples.

Note on this clonotype: This may be a read error: a much more frequent sequence differs by one nucleotide. The chain is built from TRBV28 and TRBJ1-3; no definite D call. The CDR3 totals 17 residues. Per the germline V gene, CDR1 is MDHEN and CDR2 is SYDVKM. The CDR3 sequence: CANSLFNPRRSGNTIYF. The CDR3 bases are TGTGCCAACAGTTTATTTAATCCTCGGCGCTCTGGAAACACCATATATTTT.

V usage is TRBV27 and J usage is TRBJ2-1; 7 bases match TRBD2. The CDR3 is 15 amino acids. Losses at the gene ends were 6 bases for V and 5 bases for J; bases not matched to a gene: 10. The germline V gene has CDR1 MNHEY and CDR2 SMNVEV (reference sequence). CDR3 in DNA: TGTGCCAGCAGACCGGGGCTAGCGGAAGACAATGAGCAGTTCTTC. Translation gives CASRPGLAEDNEQFF.

The chain links TRBV7-3 to TRBJ2-2; TRBD1 aligns across 8 bases. J gave up 6 bases and V 4 bases, and 22 bases lay outside the gene matches. The germline CDR1 and CDR2 sequences are SGHTA and FQGTGA. The CDR3 consists of 20 residues. CDR3 loop: CASSSSHLTTGATGAGELFF. As DNA, the CDR3 is TGTGCCAGCAGCTCAAGTCACCTCACGACAGGGGCTACGGGCGCCGGGGAGCTGTTTTTT.

The chain joins TRBV5-4 to TRBJ2-1; TRBD2 might be the D (5 bases). CDR3 length equals 13 residues. Trimming cost V 1 base and J 5 bases, with 7 bases left between them. Germline values: CDR1 SGHNT, CDR2 YYREEE (reference sequence). CDR3 region: CASSLWENNEQFF. The DNA for the CDR3 is TGTGCCAGCAGCTTGTGGGAGAACAATGAGCAGTTCTTC. Full variable domain (remainder filled in from reference TRBV5-4 and TRBJ2-1): ETGVTQSPTHLIKTRGQQVTLRCSSQSGHNTVSWYQQALGQGPQFIFQYYREEENGRGNFPPRFSGLQFPNYSSELNVNALELDDSALYLCASSLWENNEQFFGPGTRLTVL.

V and J are TRBV27 and TRBJ1-2; D might be TRBD1 (6 bases). The CDR3 has 16 amino acids. From germline, CDR1 is MNHEY and CDR2 SMNVEV (reference sequence). V dropped 2 bases and J dropped 4 bases, with 17 bases sitting between them. CDR3 sequence reads: CASSLSGTGRTYGYTF. The CDR3 DNA reads as TGTGCCAGCAGTTTAAGTGGTACAGGGCGTACCTATGGCTACACCTTC.

The rearrangement uses TRBV12-3 or TRBV12-4 and TRBJ2-1; tentative D call: TRBD2 (6 bases). The CDR3 extends over 14 amino acids. Trimming stripped 7 bases from V and 5 bases from J, with 15 bases between. CDR3: CASNFRRGDNEQFF. The CDR3 DNA follows: TGTGCCAGCAACTTCAGGCGGGGAGACAATGAGCAGTTCTTC.

V gene TRBV27 combines with J gene TRBJ2-4, with a weak D call TRBD2 (5 bases). Trimming pared 3 bases from V and 0 bases from J, leaving 6 bases between. The CDR3 is 14 residues long. CDR1 is MNHEY and CDR2 is SMNVEV in the germline V gene (reference sequence). The CDR3 here is CASSFGVAKNIQYF. Here the CDR3 DNA reads TGTGCCAGCAGTTTCGGGGTAGCCAAAAACATTCAGTACTTC.

The genes are TRBV7-6 and TRBJ2-7, with 7 bases matching TRBD1. This CDR3 is built from 14 residues. Germline V gives CDR1 SGHVS, CDR2 FNYEAQ. J was trimmed by 4 bases and V by 5 bases; bases with no gene match: 8. CDR3 in DNA: TGTGCCAGCAGCGCATTACAGGGGTCGTACGAGCAGTACTTC. Residues: CASSALQGSYEQYF. The full variable domain, in which reference TRBV7-6 and TRBJ2-7 provide the parts outside the CDR3, is GAGVSQSPRYKVTKRGQDVALRCDPISGHVSLYWYRQALGQGPEFLTYFNYEAQQDKSGLPNDRFSAERPEGSISTLTIQRTEQRDSAMYRCASSALQGSYEQYFGPGTRLTVT.

The rearrangement links TRBV2 to TRBJ1-1; D is possibly TRBD1 (5 bases). The CDR3 spans 16 residues. The V end lost 4 bases, the J end lost 2 bases, and 17 bases lay between the germline ends. Germline V gene lookup returns CDR1 SNHLY and CDR2 FYNNEI. Here the CDR3 DNA reads TGTGCCAGCAGTGTTAATTACTTCGGGGGAAACACTGAAGCTTTCTTT. This sequence encodes CASSVNYFGGNTEAFF.

This chain connects TRBV7-9 to TRBJ2-1; TRBD2 matches 7 bases. The J segment lost 4 bases and the V segment lost 5 bases, leaving 17 bases of the junction unmatched. The CDR3 covers 18 residues. Germline lookup yields CDR1 SEHNR and CDR2 FQNEAQ (reference sequence). The CDR3: CASSLPYMGGLPYNEQFF. For the CDR3, the DNA is TGTGCCAGCAGCCTCCCATATATGGGGGGACTACCATACAATGAGCAGTTCTTC.

CDR3 residues: CASSHPKEREGQNTGELFF. CDR3 in DNA: TGCGCCAGCAGCCACCCGAAGGAGAGGGAAGGCCAGAACACCGGGGAGCTGTTTTTT. The chain joins TRBV4-1 to TRBJ2-2, with a possible D match to TRBD2 (5 bases). Between the trimmed V and J ends, which lost 3 bases and 1 base, there was a span of 21 bases. This CDR3 is 19 amino acids long. The germline V gene encodes CDR1 MGHRA and CDR2 YSYEKL.

The rearrangement joins TRBV20-1 to TRBJ2-7; TRBD2 aligns across 9 bases. V dropped 1 base and J dropped 4; count of bases not matched to a gene: 11. CDR1 and CDR2 (germline): DFQATT, SNEGSKA (reference sequence). The CDR3 runs 16 residues. Here the CDR3 DNA reads TGCAGTGCTAGAGTGGAGCGGGGGGCACGGCCTTACGAGCAGTACTTC. Translated, it gives CSARVERGARPYEQYF.

The chain carries TRBV15 and TRBJ2-7, with 12 bases that match TRBD2. CDR3 length equals 17 residues. Trimming took 1 base from V and 3 from J; bases not matched to a gene: 7. Germline loops: CDR1 LNHNV, CDR2 YYDKDF (reference sequence). The CDR3 DNA reads as TGTGCCACCAGCAGAGGCTTGTCTAGCGGGGGGGACTACGAGCAGTACTTC. Its translation: CATSRGLSSGGDYEQYF.

In this sample, this clonotype turned up many times. The V call is TRBV6-1, the J call TRBJ2-7, with 8 bases matching TRBD1. CDR1 and CDR2 from the germline V gene are MNHNS and SASEGT. This CDR3 region has 15 residues. The ends lost 4 bases at V and 2 bases at J; junction bases unmatched: 7. CDR3 DNA sequence: TGTGCCAGCAGTGGTCGACAGGGGAGTACCTACGAGCAGTACTTC. Translated, it gives CASSGRQGSTYEQYF.

Many counts were recorded for this clonotype. The rearrangement joins TRBV7-2 to TRBJ2-2; 15 nucleotides align to TRBD2. V shed 1 base, J shed 5 bases, and the junction held 5 bases outside the gene matches. Germline V gene lookup returns CDR1 SGHTA and CDR2 FQGNSA. CDR3 length equals 18 residues. The CDR3 loop reads CASSLGTSGGAGTGELFF. Here the CDR3 DNA reads TGTGCCAGCAGCTTAGGGACTAGCGGGGGGGCCGGAACCGGGGAGCTGTTTTTT.